This T cell receptor beta chain was observed in a study of OX40 agonist ivuxolimab in advanced cancers. Profiling relied on immunoSEQ multiplex PCR, and the TCRdb table lists in-frame clones only, not all of them. The sample has approximately 84,000 clones, about 90% seen once. The study sampled blood at baseline, cycle 4 day 1, and cycle 7 day 1. Per the germline V gene, CDR1 is SEHNR and CDR2 is FQNEAQ (reference sequence). This CDR3 spans 15 amino acids. V was pared by 0 bases and J by 5 bases, with 14 bases between. The clonotype originates from an adult with an advanced solid tumor such as melanoma, head and neck, liver or kidney cancer. The sample in question was CD4+ or CD8+ T cells sorted from blood, obtained in a trial of the OX40 agonist ivuxolimab. The rearrangement joins TRBV7-9 to TRBJ2-7, with D uncertain. For the CDR3, the DNA is TGTGCCAGCAGCTTAGCGGTTGGGTTCCTAGACGAGCAGTACTTC. It is translated as CASSLAVGFLDEQYF.